This T cell receptor beta chain was found in a study of blood T cell repertoires in COVID-19. Living in roughly 23 US areas, the participants were between roughly 18 and 95 years of age. Cohort allocation depended upon clinical history that participants reported. In this sample, this clone turned up once. In the authors' methods: Scientists estimated how many nucleated cells there were by amplifying reference gene primers. Clones were sequenced by immunoSEQ multiplex PCR, and TCRdb holds only the in-frame ones, with some missing. V and J calls and clone size are as listed in that table; D and trimming were resolved from the DNA. The sample shows roughly 450,000 clones, about 90% of them seen only once. V was shortened by 1 base and J by 2 bases, with 18 bases between the two germline ends. Germline V CDR1 and CDR2: MRHNA, SNTAGT. The CDR3 is 17 amino acids.

The V call is TRBV6-4, the J call TRBJ2-7; D perhaps matches TRBD2 (5 bases). The TCR was taken from a young man who had recovered from COVID-19. Specimen: PBMCs or T cells enriched from blood (not recorded which). The CDR3 sequence: CASSDFLGGKVTYEQYF. In DNA form, the CDR3 reads TGTGCCAGCAGTGACTTCCTCGGAGGCAAAGTCACCTACGAGCAGTACTTC.